A selection of T cell receptor beta chains follows, all from one sample in a study of human T cells and chemical hapten exposure. Via MiXCR, TCRdb re-called the RACE reads, giving one row per CDR3 protein. The table records about 81,000 distinct CDR3 sequences, 10% to 13% of them present only once. This material consisted of whole blood, taken in connection with sensitization to the hapten diphenylcyclopropenone (DPC). These receptors were obtained from a woman aged 25 to 39 with alopecia areata. Some clones in this sample may be carry-over from other donors' samples. Both conserved end residues are part of each CDR3. D genes are given only for firm matches. Clone size is given for some rows only: seen once, a few or many times, or a class if the clone is expanded.

V	J	size	D	CDR3	DNA
TRBV7-2	TRBJ1-2	.	.	CASSRDVYGYTF	TGTGCCAGCAGCCGGGACGTCTATGGCTACACCTTC
TRBV29-1	TRBJ1-5	many	.	CSVQPPGVNQPQHF	TGCAGCGTTCAGCCTCCTGGGGTCAATCAGCCCCAGCATTTT
TRBV25-1	TRBJ1-4	many	.	CASSASATNEKLFF	TGTGCCAGCAGTGCCAGTGCAACTAATGAAAAACTGTTTTTT
TRBV10-2	TRBJ1-1	few	TRBD1	CASTGGTEAFF	TGCGCCAGCACAGGGGGAACTGAAGCTTTCTTT
TRBV28	TRBJ2-3	many	.	CASSLRTSWNTQYF	TGTGCCAGCAGTTTACGGACCTCTTGGAATACGCAGTATTTT
TRBV19	TRBJ1-5	many	TRBD1	CASSLFFGTGVQPQHF	TGTGCCAGTAGCCTCTTTTTTGGGACAGGGGTTCAGCCCCAGCATTTT
TRBV12-3/TRBV12-4	TRBJ2-3	many	.	CASSFAQGGTLTDTQYF	TGTGCCAGCAGTTTCGCCCAGGGGGGCACATTAACAGATACGCAGTATTTT
TRBV11-3	TRBJ2-7	few	.	CASSERDQQYF	TGTGCCAGCAGCGAAAGGGATCAGCAGTACTTC
TRBV4-2	TRBJ1-2	many	.	CASSQDPTDPGYTF	TGTGCCAGCAGCCAAGATCCGACCGACCCTGGCTACACCTTC
TRBV12-3/TRBV12-4	TRBJ1-1	many	.	CASSFRADMNTEAFF	TGTGCCAGCAGTTTCCGGGCAGACATGAACACTGAAGCTTTCTTT
TRBV20-1	TRBJ2-2	many	.	CSARKQENTGELFF	TGCAGTGCTAGAAAGCAGGAGAACACCGGGGAGCTGTTTTTT
TRBV20-1	TRBJ1-5	.	.	CSAISTSNQPQHF	TGCAGTGCTATCTCTACTAGCAATCAGCCCCAGCATTTT
TRBV10-3	TRBJ1-6	.	.	CANSGLSNSPLHF	TGTGCCAACTCGGGACTTTCGAATTCACCCCTCCACTTT
TRBV20-1	TRBJ1-2	few	TRBD1	CSARQGATYGYTF	TGCAGTGCTAGACAGGGGGCGACCTATGGCTACACCTTC
TRBV7-2	TRBJ2-1	many	.	CASSLSLGRAPYNEQFF	TGTGCCAGCAGCTTGTCGTTAGGGCGGGCTCCCTACAATGAGCAGTTCTTC
TRBV21-1	TRBJ2-4	many	.	CASRTRLAGVPLAKNIQYF	TGTGCCAGCAGGACGAGACTAGCGGGAGTTCCCTTAGCCAAAAACATTCAGTACTTC
TRBV5-4	TRBJ2-5	few	.	CASSFPGQETQYF	TGTGCCAGCAGCTTCCCGGGGCAAGAGACCCAGTACTTC